This T cell receptor beta chain came from a study of blood T cell repertoires in COVID-19. The CDR3 length is 11 residues. V lost 8 bases and J lost 2, with 7 bases in between. Looked up from germline, CDR1 is MDHEN and CDR2 is SYDVKM. The assay was immunoSEQ multiplex PCR, and TCRdb's table has in-frame clones only and misses some. The sample shows under 300,000 clones, about 83% of them seen only once. The origin of this receptor is a woman between 40 and 50 years old who had recovered from COVID-19. The chain joins TRBV28 to TRBJ2-7; D is perhaps TRBD2 (5 bases). Sequencing input: peripheral blood. CDR3 nucleotide sequence: TGTGCCAGCGGGAGTCCCTACGAGCAGTACTTC. Amino acids: CASGSPYEQYF.